The clone carrying this T cell receptor beta chain has just one count. Its matching antigen is unknown. This entry comes from a study of OX40 agonist ivuxolimab in advanced cancers. Study overall: Allowance was made for prior anti-PD-1, anti-PD-L1 or anti-CTLA-4 therapy, and around 41% had some. Study-level points and caveats: More expanded clones were found, on average, in CD8+ than in CD4+ T cells. The specificity for antigen of the expanded peripheral T cells was not determined.

Assay used: immunoSEQ multiplex PCR; TCRdb lists only in-frame clones, some missing. The table includes tens of thousands of clones, roughly 84% detected once. The specimen was CD4+ or CD8+ T cells sorted from blood, collected in a trial of the OX40 agonist ivuxolimab. This clonotype was sampled from an adult with an advanced solid tumor such as melanoma, head and neck, liver or kidney cancer.

The CDR3 reads CASSIAGGFTDTQYF. CDR3 bases: TGTGCCAGTAGTATAGCGGGAGGCTTCACAGATACGCAGTATTTT. The rearrangement uses TRBV19 and TRBJ2-3; 7 nucleotides agree with TRBD2. CDR3 size: 15 residues. Germline assignment: CDR1 LNHDA and CDR2 SQIVND (reference sequence). V was clipped by 1 base and J by 2 bases; unmatched bases: 3.